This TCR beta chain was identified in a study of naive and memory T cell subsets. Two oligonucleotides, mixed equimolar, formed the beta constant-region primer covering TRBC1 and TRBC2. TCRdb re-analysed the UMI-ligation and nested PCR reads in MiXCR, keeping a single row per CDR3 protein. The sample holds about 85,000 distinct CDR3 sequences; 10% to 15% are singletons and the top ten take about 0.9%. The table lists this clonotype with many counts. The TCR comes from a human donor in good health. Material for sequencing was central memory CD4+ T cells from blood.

In nucleotides, the CDR3 is TGCAGCGTTGGTCAGGGGGCGTATGGCTACACCTTC. Residues: CSVGQGAYGYTF. V gene TRBV29-1 combines with J gene TRBJ1-2; 8 bases align to TRBD1. Looked up from germline, CDR1 is SQVTM and CDR2 is ANQGSEA. This CDR3 region has 12 residues. V was pared by 4 bases and J by 5 bases, with 3 bases of the junction left unmatched.